A single sample gave rise to the 12 T cell receptor beta chains below, sequenced in a study of CD4 T cells in relation to SARS-CoV-2 and coronaviruses. For these receptors, no antigen is known. Assay: immunoSEQ multiplex PCR; the TCRdb copy retains only in-frame clones and omits some. Of around 25,000 clones listed, around 79% are singletons. Before the COVID-19 pandemic, during about 2010-2019, CD4+ T cells were taken from unexposed donors. After about 10 days of culture, CD4+ T cells were isolated. Sequencing input: CD4+ T cells from PBMCs, cultured in vitro. These receptors were collected from a human donor in good health.

The rearrangement links TRBV3-1 (or the pseudogene TRBV3-2) to TRBJ2-6; D not certain. Trimming removed 3 bases at V and 4 bases at J, with 7 bases between. The CDR3 runs to 14 residues. CDR1 is LGHDT and CDR2 is YNNKEL in the germline V gene (reference sequence). The CDR3 DNA is TGTGCCAGCAGCCAGTCTGGAGGGGCCAACGTCCTGACTTTC. It encodes CASSQSGGANVLTF.

The chain recombines TRBV2 with TRBJ1-6, with 7 bases matching TRBD1. The CDR3 length is 13 residues. Germline V gene data show CDR1 as SNHLY and CDR2 as FYNNEI. Trimming cost V 11 bases and J 6 bases; bases outside gene matches: 7. CDR3 loop: CAGRQGGNSPLHF. In DNA, the CDR3 is TGTGCCGGACGACAGGGTGGTAATTCACCCCTCCACTTT.

V gene TRBV9 combines with J gene TRBJ2-4; 8 bases line up with TRBD2. The CDR3 totals 18 residues. Losses at the gene ends were 0 bases for V and 0 bases for J; bases not matched to a gene: 8. Germline V lookup: CDR1 SGDLS, CDR2 YYNGEE. The CDR3 DNA is TGTGCCAGCAGCGTAGGAGTTAGCGGGGAACTAGCCAAAAACATTCAGTACTTC. Translation: CASSVGVSGELAKNIQYF.

The chain employs TRBV14 and TRBJ1-6; D remains ambiguous. The CDR3 extends over 13 amino acids. In germline, CDR1 is SGHDN, CDR2 FVKESK. V was trimmed by 3 bases and J by 10 bases, leaving 10 bases between them. The CDR3 sequence is CASSQFGGSPLHF. Written as DNA, the CDR3 is TGTGCCAGCAGCCAGTTCGGTGGCTCACCCCTCCACTTT.

The chain is built from TRBV7-3 and TRBJ2-3; D is unresolved. Per the germline V gene, CDR1 is SGHTA and CDR2 is FQGTGA. The length of the CDR3 is 14 residues. The V and J ends lost 0 bases and 3 bases respectively, with 7 bases between them. The CDR3 region is CASSLTDRTDTQYF. As DNA, the CDR3 is TGTGCCAGCAGCTTAACTGATCGGACAGATACGCAGTATTTT.

The chain couples TRBV24-1 to TRBJ2-3; tentatively, D is TRBD2 (5 bases). Germline CDR1 reads KGHDR; CDR2 reads SFDVKD. This CDR3 contains 18 residues. V was trimmed by 3 bases and J by 6 bases, leaving 24 bases between them. CDR3 DNA sequence: TGTGCCACCAGTGATCCAAACCGGGCTAGCAGGTCCCCCGATACGCAGTATTTT. Residues: CATSDPNRASRSPDTQYF.

This clone has more than one count but fewer than ten. The chain couples TRBV30 to TRBJ2-6, with D unresolved. Germline V gene data show CDR1 as GTSNPN and CDR2 as SVGIG (reference sequence). The CDR3 loop spans 14 amino acids. V was shortened by 0 bases and J by 4 bases, with 7 bases between the two germline ends. CDR3 in DNA: TGTGCCTGGAGTGTCTGGACCGGGGCCAACGTCCTGACTTTC. This codes for CAWSVWTGANVLTF.

The chain employs TRBV25-1 and TRBJ1-2, with 9 bases lining up with TRBD1. This CDR3 is built from 15 residues. V shed 2 bases, J shed 6 bases, and the junction held 7 bases outside the gene matches. The germline V gene encodes CDR1 MGHDK and CDR2 SYGVNS. Here the CDR3 DNA reads TGTGCCAGCAGTGAACGGTACAGGGGGCAGGATGGCTACACCTTC. This gives the protein CASSERYRGQDGYTF.

This chain uses TRBV11-2 with TRBJ2-3; perhaps TRBD1 as D (6 bases). Trimming removed 2 bases from V and 4 bases from J, with 10 bases in between. The CDR3 length is 14 residues. From germline, CDR1 is SGHAT and CDR2 FQNNGV. CDR3 bases: TGTGCCAGCAGCTTACCCCACAGGGCAGATACGCAGTATTTT. This translates into CASSLPHRADTQYF.

The sample holds one count of this clone. The gene calls are TRBV28 and TRBJ2-7; D ambiguous. Germline V CDR1 and CDR2: MDHEN, SYDVKM. CDR3 length: 17 amino acids. Trimming took off 4 bases at V and 4 bases at J, with 23 bases between the two ends. Written as DNA, the CDR3 is TGTGCCAGCAGTTCTCTCTCACAGCTGCTGCTACGATACGAGCAGTACTTC. It encodes CASSSLSQLLLRYEQYF. Drawing the rest from reference TRBV28 and TRBJ2-7, the complete variable domain is DVKVTQSSRYLVKRTGEKVFLECVQDMDHENMFWYRQDPGLGLRLIYFSYDVKMKEKGDIPEGYSVSREKKERFSLILESASTNQTSMYLCASSSLSQLLLRYEQYFGPGTRLTVT.

This clone was counted a few times. The V gene is TRBV7-3, the J gene TRBJ1-1; TRBD1 matches 8 bases. The germline V gene encodes CDR1 SGHTA and CDR2 FQGTGA. Trimming cost V 3 bases and J 3 bases; bases outside gene matches: 3. The CDR3 covers 14 residues. The CDR3 region has the DNA TGTGCCAGCAGCTTGCGACAGGGGTACACTGAAGCTTTCTTT. The encoded protein is CASSLRQGYTEAFF.

The V gene is TRBV9, the J gene TRBJ1-5; D is unresolved. There are 15 residues in the CDR3. CDR1 is SGDLS and CDR2 is YYNGEE in the germline V gene. Deletions cut 0 bases from V and 0 bases from J, with 7 bases between. CDR3 nucleotides: TGTGCCAGCAGCGTAGGACTGGGTAGCAATCAGCCCCAGCATTTT. Amino acids: CASSVGLGSNQPQHF.